One and the same sample provided the 10 T cell receptor beta chains below, sequenced in a study of T-cell memory formation after mild COVID-19. TCRdb ran MiXCR on the 5' RACE reads and lists one entry per CDR3 protein. The table shows roughly 150,000 distinct CDR3 sequences, with about 25% occurring only once. The sample comprised PBMCs or a T cell subset sorted from them (not recorded which). Every receptor here comes from an adult woman who had mild COVID-19 (a few samples of this study predate the infection). Cell type and time point are not known.

The rearrangement links TRBV14 to TRBJ1-1; a possible D gene is TRBD1 (6 bases). V lost 4 bases and J 0 bases, leaving 18 bases between the germline ends. Germline loops: CDR1 SGHDN, CDR2 FVKESK. The CDR3 totals 17 residues. This CDR3 reads CASSPDRPFMMNTEAFF. CDR3 nucleotides: TGTGCCAGCAGCCCAGACAGGCCTTTCATGATGAACACTGAAGCTTTCTTT.

The chain employs TRBV24-1 and TRBJ1-1; D might be TRBD1 (5 bases). The CDR3 loop spans 15 amino acids. V lost 4 bases and J lost 0, with 11 bases in between. Per the germline V gene, CDR1 is KGHDR and CDR2 is SFDVKD. The CDR3 loop reads CATSDTRGVNTEAFF. CDR3 in DNA: TGTGCCACCAGTGACACCCGGGGGGTGAACACTGAAGCTTTCTTT.

This chain uses TRBV18 with TRBJ2-2; TRBD2 matches at 11 bases. Germline V lookup: CDR1 KGHSH, CDR2 LQKENI. Trimming took 3 bases from V and 4 from J; bases not matched to a gene: 7. The CDR3 has 17 residues. CDR3 nucleotides: TGTGCCAGCTCACCTAGAACTAGCGGGAGTTTCACCGGGGAGCTGTTTTTT. Translated: CASSPRTSGSFTGELFF. The whole variable domain, remainder taken from reference TRBV18 and TRBJ2-2, is NAGVMQNPRHLVRRRGQEARLRCSPMKGHSHVYWYRQLPEEGLKFMVYLQKENIIDESGMPKERFSAEFPKEGPSILRIQQVVRGDSAAYFCASSPRTSGSFTGELFFGEGSRLTVL.

V is TRBV19 and J is TRBJ2-7; 8 bases fit TRBD1. The CDR3 runs to 16 residues. CDR1 is LNHDA, CDR2 SQIVND, per germline (reference sequence). J gave up 2 bases and V 5 bases, and 11 bases lay outside the gene matches. The CDR3 region has the DNA TGTGCCAGTAGTCCCACTCGGACAGGGCCTACCTACGAGCAGTACTTC. It yields the protein CASSPTRTGPTYEQYF.

The chain uses TRBV4-2 and TRBJ2-7; D uncertain. This CDR3 has 14 amino acids. Germline CDR1 and CDR2: LGHNA and YNFKEQ. Trimming removed 0 bases from V and 5 bases from J, with 11 bases in between. In nucleotides, the CDR3 is TGTGCCAGCAGCCAAGACAGACCTACTGACGAGCAGTACTTC. This gives the protein CASSQDRPTDEQYF.

Relative to its sample, this clonotype is medium-sized (0.01 to 0.1%). The chain recombines TRBV10-3 with TRBJ2-5, with 8 nucleotides matching TRBD2. The J segment lost 4 bases and the V segment lost 10 bases, leaving 17 bases of the junction unmatched. Germline CDR1 ENHRY, CDR2 SYGVKD. The CDR3 extends over 16 amino acids. CDR3 DNA: TGTGCCACCGTAGGTGGGGTAGCGGGAACCGGAGAGACCCAGTACTTC. It yields the protein CATVGGVAGTGETQYF.

The genes are TRBV7-9 and TRBJ2-7, with D perhaps TRBD1 (6 bases). This CDR3 spans 14 amino acids. Trimming left V 5 bases short and J 0 bases short, with 11 bases between. The germline V gene has CDR1 SEHNR and CDR2 FQNEAQ (reference sequence). The CDR3 spells CASSRSTGSYEQYF. The CDR3 coding sequence is TGTGCCAGCAGCCGATCGACAGGCTCCTACGAGCAGTACTTC. Full variable domain (missing parts from reference TRBV7-9 and TRBJ2-7): DTGVSQNPRHKITKRGQNVTFRCDPISEHNRLYWYRQTLGQGPEFLTYFQNEAQLEKSRLLSDRFSAERPKGSFSTLEIQRTEQGDSAMYLCASSRSTGSYEQYFGPGTRLTVT.

This rearrangement joins TRBV5-1 to TRBJ2-3; D remains unclear. Looked up from germline, CDR1 is SGHRS and CDR2 is YFSETQ. The CDR3 spans 13 residues. With 4 bases removed from V and 6 bases from J, the gap between germline ends came to 12 bases. The CDR3 nucleotides read TGCGCCAGCAGCCCTACGGGCCACGATACGCAGTATTTT. Translating it yields CASSPTGHDTQYF. Filled out from reference TRBV5-1 and TRBJ2-3, the complete variable domain reads KAGVTQTPRYLIKTRGQQVTLSCSPISGHRSVSWYQQTPGQGLQFLFEYFSETQRNKGNFPGRFSGRQFSNSRSEMNVSTLELGDSALYLCASSPTGHDTQYFGPGTRLTVL.

The chain joins TRBV7-9 to TRBJ2-7; TRBD2 might be the D (5 bases). The CDR3 totals 15 residues. Germline V CDR1 and CDR2: SEHNR, FQNEAQ (reference sequence). The V and J ends lost 1 base and 0 bases respectively, with 10 bases between them. CDR3 sequence (DNA): TGTGCCAGCAGCTTAGGGCGGAGGAGCTCCTACGAGCAGTACTTC. This gives the protein CASSLGRRSSYEQYF.

Only a few counts were recorded for this clonotype. The chain couples TRBV13 to TRBJ2-1; 11 bases line up with TRBD2. Germline CDR1 and CDR2: PRHDT and FYEKMQ (reference sequence). The J segment lost 9 bases and the V segment lost 4 bases, leaving 2 bases of the junction unmatched. This CDR3 has 13 amino acids. The CDR3 sequence: CASSSGTSGEQFF. CDR3 DNA: TGTGCCAGCAGCTCAGGGACTAGCGGTGAGCAGTTCTTC.